A selection of T cell receptor beta chains follows, all from one sample in a study of human thymus T cells. TCRdb's table, derived via immunoSEQ multiplex PCR, lists solely in-frame clones and lacks some. This repertoire shows some 40,000 clones, 94% found once; its top ten account for 0.095% to 0.15%. The sequencing sample was made of blood. These receptors were obtained from a boy under two years old with a congenital heart defect but otherwise immunologically healthy. Both conserved end residues are part of each CDR3. The D gene is left open where the match is weak. Not every row has a clone size; where given, it reads once, few, many or a size class.

D: .
size: .
J: TRBJ1-1
V: TRBV28
DNA: TGTGCCAGCAGTTCCCTGGGGAACACTGAAGCTTTCTTT
CDR3: CASSSLGNTEAFF

D: TRBD1
size: .
J: TRBJ1-1
V: TRBV28
DNA: TGTGCCAGCAGTTTATGGGGGGAGGGGGCTACGGAAGCTTTCTTT
CDR3: CASSLWGEGATEAFF

D: .
size: once
J: TRBJ2-1
V: TRBV10-3
DNA: TGTGCCATCAGTGATCGACACTACAATGAGCAGTTCTTC
CDR3: CAISDRHYNEQFF

D: .
size: .
J: TRBJ2-3
V: TRBV28
DNA: TGTGCCAGCAGTTCGGACAACCGAGCCACAGATACGCAGTATTTT
CDR3: CASSSDNRATDTQYF

D: .
size: .
J: TRBJ2-3
V: TRBV28
DNA: TGTGCCAGCAGTCGGGATACCGAAATCGATACGCAGTATTTT
CDR3: CASSRDTEIDTQYF

D: .
size: once
J: TRBJ1-4
V: TRBV5-1
DNA: TGCGCCAGCAGCCCAGCAACTAATGAAAAACTGTTTTTT
CDR3: CASSPATNEKLFF

D: TRBD2
size: .
J: TRBJ2-3
V: TRBV11-1
DNA: TGTGCCAGCAGCTTCGGGGGGGCGGGGACGCAGTATTTT
CDR3: CASSFGGAGTQYF

D: .
size: .
J: TRBJ2-5
V: TRBV11-2
DNA: TGTGCCAGCAGCATCGGGACGTACCAAGAGACCCAGTACTTC
CDR3: CASSIGTYQETQYF

D: .
size: once
J: TRBJ2-5
V: TRBV6-1
DNA: TGTGCCAGCAGTGACAGGGCTCAAGAGACCCAGTACTTC
CDR3: CASSDRAQETQYF

D: TRBD1
size: .
J: TRBJ2-7
V: TRBV19
DNA: TGTGCCAGTAGTATAGGGGACAGGCGATCCTCCTACGAGCAGTACTTC
CDR3: CASSIGDRRSSYEQYF

D: .
size: .
J: TRBJ1-6
V: TRBV20-1
DNA: TGCAGTGCTAGAAGGGGGGTCACCTATTTT
CDR3: CSARRGVTYF

D: .
size: few
J: TRBJ1-1
V: TRBV19
DNA: TGTGCCAGTAGTTTGACAGTGAACACTGAAGCTTTCTTT
CDR3: CASSLTVNTEAFF

D: TRBD1
size: .
J: TRBJ2-3
V: TRBV9
DNA: TGTGCCAGCAGCCTCACCTCGACAGGGACCACAGATACGCAGTATTTT
CDR3: CASSLTSTGTTDTQYF

D: TRBD1
size: .
J: TRBJ2-3
V: TRBV6-5
DNA: TGTGCCAGCAGTTACTTGACAGGGCCAGATACGCAGTATTTT
CDR3: CASSYLTGPDTQYF

D: .
size: .
J: TRBJ1-4
V: TRBV4-2
DNA: TGTGCCAGCAGCCAAGAATGGGCAGGGTCAGATGAAAAACTGTTTTTT
CDR3: CASSQEWAGSDEKLFF

D: TRBD2
size: .
J: TRBJ2-3
V: TRBV4-3
DNA: TGCGCCAGCAGCCAAGTCAATTGGCTAGCGGGGGGCTACTTCGATAACACAGATACGCAGTATTTT
CDR3: CASSQVNWLAGGYFDNTDTQYF

D: TRBD1
size: .
J: TRBJ1-6
V: TRBV5-1
DNA: TGCGCCAGCAGCTTGACAGGGGGCGCGAATTCACCCCTCCACTTT
CDR3: CASSLTGGANSPLHF

D: .
size: .
J: TRBJ1-2
V: TRBV28
DNA: TGTGCCAGCAGTTTAGGGCAGGGGTACTATGGCTACACCTTC
CDR3: CASSLGQGYYGYTF

D: TRBD2
size: .
J: TRBJ2-5
V: TRBV4-1
DNA: TGCGCCAGCAGCCAAGGCGGGGGGCCTTGGGAGACCCAGTACTTC
CDR3: CASSQGGGPWETQYF

D: TRBD1
size: .
J: TRBJ1-2
V: TRBV9
DNA: TGTGCCAGCAACTTCGGACAGGGTGAGAACTATGGCTACACCTTC
CDR3: CASNFGQGENYGYTF

D: TRBD1
size: .
J: TRBJ1-3
V: TRBV9
DNA: TGTGCCAGCACCCAGACAGGGAGGGAAAACACCATATATTTT
CDR3: CASTQTGRENTIYF

D: .
size: few
J: TRBJ1-2
V: TRBV2
DNA: TGTGCCAGCAGTGAACTTCGGACAGACTATGGCTACACCTTC
CDR3: CASSELRTDYGYTF

D: .
size: .
J: TRBJ2-1
V: TRBV29-1
DNA: TGCAGCGTTGAGAGACACCGAAGAGGTGAGCAGTTCTTC
CDR3: CSVERHRRGEQFF

D: .
size: .
J: TRBJ1-5
V: TRBV27
DNA: TGTGCCAGCAGTTTATTTGGGGGGAACCAGCCCCAGCATTTT
CDR3: CASSLFGGNQPQHF

D: .
size: .
J: TRBJ2-5
V: TRBV28
DNA: TGTGCCAGCAGCCGGGCTAAAGAGACCCAGTACTTC
CDR3: CASSRAKETQYF

D: .
size: .
J: TRBJ1-1
V: TRBV6-6
DNA: TGTGCCAGCAGTTACAGGATGAACACTGAAGCTTTCTTT
CDR3: CASSYRMNTEAFF

D: .
size: .
J: TRBJ1-1
V: TRBV28
DNA: TGTGCCAGCAGAAAACCCACCGGGGCGGAAGCTTTCTTT
CDR3: CASRKPTGAEAFF

D: TRBD1
size: .
J: TRBJ1-1
V: TRBV4-3
DNA: TGCGCCAGCAGCTCGCCGGACAGGGGTGGAACTGAAGCTTTCTTT
CDR3: CASSSPDRGGTEAFF

D: .
size: once
J: TRBJ1-1
V: TRBV28
DNA: TGTGCCAGCAGAACCGGAGGCAGGGGTGGGGCTGAAGCTTTCTTT
CDR3: CASRTGGRGGAEAFF

D: TRBD1
size: once
J: TRBJ1-6
V: TRBV28
DNA: TGTGCCAGCAGCTTATCAAGAGGGGGCAATTCACCCCTCCACTTT
CDR3: CASSLSRGGNSPLHF

D: .
size: .
J: TRBJ1-3
V: TRBV7-9
DNA: TGTGCCAGCAGCTTGGTGGGCCTAGTCTCTGGAAACACCATATATTTT
CDR3: CASSLVGLVSGNTIYF

D: .
size: few
J: TRBJ1-1
V: TRBV4-1
DNA: TGCGCCAGCACCAAGGGGTGGACCTTGAACACTGAAGCTTTCTTT
CDR3: CASTKGWTLNTEAFF

D: .
size: .
J: TRBJ2-7
V: TRBV19
DNA: TGTGCCAGTAGTATTTATGGGGGAGCGGGCTCCTACGAGCAGTACTTC
CDR3: CASSIYGGAGSYEQYF

D: .
size: .
J: TRBJ1-2
V: TRBV5-1
DNA: TGCGCCAGCAGCTTGGCCAAATACCAAAATGGCTACACCTTC
CDR3: CASSLAKYQNGYTF

D: .
size: .
J: TRBJ1-6
V: TRBV6-4
DNA: TGTGCCAGCCCTCCTCGAGGAGGGGGTTCTAATTCACCCCTCCACTTT
CDR3: CASPPRGGGSNSPLHF

D: .
size: .
J: TRBJ2-7
V: TRBV15
DNA: TGTGCCACCAGTGTCCGTCCAGGGGAAGCTTTCTACGAGCAGTACTTC
CDR3: CATSVRPGEAFYEQYF

D: .
size: .
J: TRBJ1-4
V: TRBV7-2
DNA: TGTGCCAGCAGCCGGGGCCCGGGTAACAATGAAAAACTGTTTTTT
CDR3: CASSRGPGNNEKLFF

D: TRBD1
size: .
J: TRBJ1-3
V: TRBV6-6
DNA: TGTGCCAGCAGTGCCCAGGGGGCTTCTGGAAACACCATATATTTT
CDR3: CASSAQGASGNTIYF

D: .
size: .
J: TRBJ1-1
V: TRBV5-4
DNA: TGTGCCAGCAGCTCCGGACAGGAAGCTTTCTTT
CDR3: CASSSGQEAFF

D: .
size: .
J: TRBJ2-7
V: TRBV27
DNA: TGTGCCAGCAGTTTCCGGCGGGGTTACGAGCAGTACTTC
CDR3: CASSFRRGYEQYF